Presented here are 25 T cell receptor beta chains from one specimen sequenced in a study of blood T cell repertoires in COVID-19. Sequenced by immunoSEQ multiplex PCR; TCRdb stores in-frame clones only, minus some. The sample yields about 40,000 clones, 88% seen once. The sequenced sample consisted of peripheral blood. Source of these receptors: a woman aged 70-85 years with acute or convalescent COVID-19.

CDR3 nucleotide sequence: TGTGCCAGCTCTGCCGGACAGGGTATTAGTCAGCCCCAGCATTTT. Translation: CASSAGQGISQPQHF. J is TRBJ1-5 and V is TRBV18; 8 bases fit TRBD1. Trimming at V came to 6 bases and at J to 6 bases, leaving 10 bases not matched to a gene. This CDR3 contains 15 residues. Germline CDR1 is KGHSH and CDR2 is LQKENI.

This clone has more than one count but fewer than ten. V gene TRBV9 combines with J gene TRBJ2-2, with TRBD2 as a possible D gene (5 bases). The CDR3 is 15 residues long. V lost 0 bases, J lost 7 bases, and 13 bases lay in between. Germline V gene lookup returns CDR1 SGDLS and CDR2 YYNGEE. Here the CDR3 DNA reads TGTGCCAGCAGCGTAGAATCGATTCGGGGCGGGGAGCTGTTTTTT. Amino acids: CASSVESIRGGELFF.

The chain carries TRBV12-5 and TRBJ2-4, with D possibly TRBD1 on 5 matching bases. Germline CDR1 reads LGHNT; CDR2 reads FRNRAP. With 3 bases removed from V and 0 bases from J, the gap between germline ends came to 12 bases. The CDR3 length is 16 residues. CDR3 coding DNA: TGTGCTAGTGGTTTTTTGACAGCTCTAGCCAAAAACATTCAGTACTTC. Amino acids: CASGFLTALAKNIQYF. Full variable domain (missing parts from reference TRBV12-5 and TRBJ2-4): DARVTQTPRHKVTEMGQEVTMRCQPILGHNTVFWYRQTMMQGLELLAYFRNRAPLDDSGMPKDRFSAEMPDATLATLKIQPSEPRDSAVYFCASGFLTALAKNIQYFGAGTRLSVL.

This clone was detected once. The rearrangement uses TRBV10-1 and TRBJ2-3, with D possibly matching TRBD1 (6 bases). V was trimmed by 4 bases and J by 2 bases, leaving 34 bases between them. The CDR3 runs to 22 residues. Germline CDR1 reads WNHNN; CDR2 reads SYGVQD (reference sequence). The CDR3 reads CASSGLPSASFVGDTVTDTQYF. The CDR3 region has the DNA TGCGCCAGCAGTGGGCTACCCAGCGCGAGTTTTGTCGGGGACACAGTCACAGATACGCAGTATTTT.

The sample holds one count of this clone. The chain has TRBV4-1 and TRBJ1-2; TRBD1 might be the D (5 bases). CDR3 length: 15 amino acids. Trimming stripped 0 bases from V and 4 bases from J, with 12 bases between. Germline-derived CDR1 and CDR2 are MGHRA and YSYEKL. The CDR3 loop reads CASSQDSVDSYGYTF. The CDR3 DNA reads TGCGCCAGCAGCCAAGATTCCGTTGACAGCTATGGCTACACCTTC.

The chain has TRBV7-9 and TRBJ2-3; perhaps TRBD1 as D (5 bases). The CDR3 has 16 amino acids. Germline values: CDR1 SEHNR, CDR2 FQNEAQ (reference sequence). V was cut by 5 bases and J by 0 bases, with 15 bases left in between. CDR3 nucleotide sequence: TGTGCCAGCAGCCAAATGACAGTCCCTAGCACAGATACGCAGTATTTT. Translated, it gives CASSQMTVPSTDTQYF.

In this sample, this clone turned up a few times. The rearrangement links TRBV10-3 to TRBJ1-1, with 8 bases matching TRBD1. The germline V gene has CDR1 ENHRY and CDR2 SYGVKD. The CDR3 covers 15 residues. J lost 2 bases, V lost 4 bases, and 6 bases had no gene match. CDR3 coding DNA: TGTGCCATCAGTGGTCTCAGGGGGCTTAACACTGAAGCTTTCTTT. Protein product: CAISGLRGLNTEAFF.

This chain connects TRBV24-1 to TRBJ2-3; possibly TRBD1 for D (6 bases). The germline gives CDR1 KGHDR, CDR2 SFDVKD. The CDR3 extends over 14 amino acids. V was cut by 4 bases and J by 6 bases, with 13 bases left in between. CDR3 DNA: TGTGCCACCAGTGACAGGGGAGCTATGGATACGCAGTATTTT. Translating it yields CATSDRGAMDTQYF.

The rearrangement uses TRBV5-1 and TRBJ2-2, with 7 positions matching TRBD2. V trimming: 1 base; J trimming: 5 bases; junction bases outside the gene matches: 2. The CDR3 contains 14 residues. Looked up from germline, CDR1 is SGHRS and CDR2 is YFSETQ. CDR3 region: CASSLLAETGELFF. The CDR3 region has the DNA TGCGCCAGCAGCTTGCTAGCGGAGACCGGGGAGCTGTTTTTT.

V gene TRBV11-2 combines with J gene TRBJ1-2; D not certain. The germline V and J ends were trimmed by 3 bases and 4 bases, with 15 bases remaining between them. Germline V gene lookup returns CDR1 SGHAT and CDR2 FQNNGV. This CDR3 region has 15 residues. In DNA form, the CDR3 reads TGTGCCAGCAGCTTCGGGCGCGGGGAACCCTATGGCTACACCTTC. It encodes CASSFGRGEPYGYTF.

The J gene is TRBJ1-2, the V gene TRBV19; 7 positions match TRBD1. Germline-derived CDR1 and CDR2 are LNHDA and SQIVND (reference sequence). The V and J ends lost 6 bases and 3 bases, in that order; junction bases with no gene match: 7. This CDR3 has 14 residues. The CDR3 here is CASRGTGDYYGYTF. The CDR3 DNA is TGTGCCAGTAGGGGTACAGGGGACTACTATGGCTACACCTTC.

A few counts support this clone. The rearrangement links TRBV6-2 or TRBV6-3 to TRBJ2-7, with D maybe TRBD2 (5 bases). The CDR3 consists of 13 residues. Germline CDR1 reads MNHEY; CDR2 reads SVGEGT. Between the trimmed V and J ends, which lost 0 bases and 3 bases, there was a span of 6 bases. The CDR3 bases are TGTGCCAGCAGTTACTCGGGGAGCTACGAGCAGTACGTC. Protein: CASSYSGSYEQYV.

The chain employs TRBV2 and TRBJ2-2; the D gene is possibly TRBD1 (6 bases). The CDR3 consists of 15 residues. V lost 7 bases and J 7 bases, leaving 19 bases between the germline ends. Germline lookup yields CDR1 SNHLY and CDR2 FYNNEI. The CDR3 sequence: CASTPVTGSGGELFF. In DNA, the CDR3 is TGTGCCAGCACCCCCGTAACAGGGTCAGGCGGGGAGCTGTTTTTT. The full variable domain, rest sourced from reference TRBV2 and TRBJ2-2, is EPEVTQTPSHQVTQMGQEVILRCVPISNHLYFYWYRQILGQKVEFLVSFYNNEISEKSEIFDDQFSVERPDGSNFTLKIRSTKLEDSAMYFCASTPVTGSGGELFFGEGSRLTVL.

V gene TRBV5-1 combines with J gene TRBJ2-2; 9 bases agree with TRBD1. Germline V gene lookup returns CDR1 SGHRS and CDR2 YFSETQ. This CDR3 region has 14 residues. V shed 5 bases, J shed 5 bases, and the junction held 4 bases outside the gene matches. CDR3 sequence (DNA): TGCGCCAGCAGAGACAGGGGGTGGACCGGGGAGCTGTTTTTT. Amino acid sequence: CASRDRGWTGELFF.

This chain joins TRBV13 and TRBJ2-1, with D unresolved. Germline V gives CDR1 PRHDT, CDR2 FYEKMQ (reference sequence). The CDR3 is 14 residues long. The V end lost 0 bases, the J end lost 4 bases, and 7 bases lay between the germline ends. This chain's CDR3 is CASSLGTRYNEQFF. The CDR3 DNA reads as TGTGCCAGCAGCTTAGGGACGCGGTACAATGAGCAGTTCTTC.

V usage is TRBV7-6 and J usage is TRBJ2-5; D is perhaps TRBD1 (8 bases). Germline V gene lookup returns CDR1 SGHVS and CDR2 FNYEAQ. The CDR3 is 15 amino acids. V was clipped by 3 bases and J by 5 bases, with 16 bases between them. For the CDR3, the DNA is TGTGCCAGCAGCTTCAGGACAGGGAGGGTCGAGACCCAGTACTTC. This gives the protein CASSFRTGRVETQYF.

The chain joins TRBV11-2 to TRBJ2-1, with D possibly being TRBD2 (5 bases). Germline CDR1 is SGHAT and CDR2 is FQNNGV. V lost 1 base and J lost 8, with 15 bases in between. CDR3 length equals 15 residues. The CDR3 DNA is TGTGCCAGCAGCTTAGTTAATCCTAGCAGCGATGAGCAGTTCTTC. This gives the protein CASSLVNPSSDEQFF.

The chain links TRBV6-5 to TRBJ1-1; D is ambiguous. Trimming cost V 5 bases and J 10 bases, with 23 bases left between them. CDR1 is MNHEY, CDR2 SVGAGI, per germline. This CDR3 is 15 amino acids long. As DNA, the CDR3 is TGTGCCAGCAGTACTACCGGAAGTCGGCCATTTCGAGCTTTCTTT. This gives the protein CASSTTGSRPFRAFF.

The chain is built from TRBV9 and TRBJ2-1; TRBD2 matches at 8 bases. The CDR3 spans 17 residues. V shed 0 bases and J 5 bases; nucleotides not matched to a gene: 10. Germline-derived CDR1 and CDR2 are SGDLS and YYNGEE. The CDR3 spells CASSVALAGGYNNEQFF. CDR3 DNA sequence: TGTGCCAGCAGCGTAGCATTGGCGGGAGGCTATAACAATGAGCAGTTCTTC.

The V call is TRBV20-1, the J call TRBJ2-1; 14 nucleotides align to TRBD2. From germline, CDR1 is DFQATT and CDR2 SNEGSKA (reference sequence). J was trimmed by 6 bases and V by 3 bases; bases with no gene match: 4. The CDR3 is 15 amino acids. The CDR3 nucleotides are TGCAGTGCTAGTCGCGGGACTAGCGGGAGCAATGAGCAGTTCTTC. Protein sequence: CSASRGTSGSNEQFF.

The CDR3 nucleotides are TGTGCCAGCAGCTTTTCCAGGGGTGAGACCCAGTACTTC. It specifies CASSFSRGETQYF. The genes are TRBV7-8 and TRBJ2-5, with a weak D call TRBD1 (6 bases). V was cut by 3 bases and J by 5 bases, with 10 bases left in between. The germline CDR1 and CDR2 sequences are SGHVS and FQNEAQ. The CDR3 is 13 amino acids.

The V call is TRBV7-9, the J call TRBJ2-5; D gene uncertain. The CDR3 has 14 residues. V was pared by 1 base and J by 5 bases, with 11 bases between. In germline, CDR1 is SEHNR, CDR2 FQNEAQ (reference sequence). DNA of the CDR3: TGTGCCAGCAGCTTAGTATCTAGTAGTGAGACCCAGTACTTC. This codes for CASSLVSSSETQYF.

The rearrangement joins TRBV24-1 to TRBJ2-1, with TRBD2 as a possible D gene (7 bases). V shed 0 bases and J shed 0 bases, with 11 bases lying between them. Germline assignment: CDR1 KGHDR and CDR2 SFDVKD. CDR3 length: 17 residues. Here the CDR3 reads CATSDLSAGASYNEQFF. The CDR3 DNA is TGTGCCACCAGTGATTTGTCTGCGGGGGCCTCCTACAATGAGCAGTTCTTC.

The table lists this clone with a few counts. The chain links TRBV6-2 or TRBV6-3 to TRBJ2-2; D is ambiguous. The CDR3 has 14 amino acids. Between the trimmed V and J ends, which lost 2 bases and 1 base, there was a span of 5 bases. Germline values: CDR1 MNHEY, CDR2 SVGEGT. CDR3 nucleotides: TGTGCCAGCAGTTACCCGAGGAACACCGGGGAGCTGTTTTTT. Translated, it gives CASSYPRNTGELFF.

The rearrangement links TRBV12-3 or TRBV12-4 to TRBJ2-4; perhaps TRBD2 as D (7 bases). The germline V and J ends were trimmed by 1 base and 9 bases, with 10 bases remaining between them. There are 13 residues in the CDR3. CDR3 in DNA: TGTGCCAGCAGTTTAGGAGGGGGGGCCATTCAGTACTTC. Its protein product is CASSLGGGAIQYF.